This entry concerns a single T cell receptor (beta chain). What this receptor recognizes is not known. Base qualities are missing; no much larger clone stands one base away. Amplification of TCR beta CDR3 regions was carried out from RNA transcripts. The TCR CDR3 was subjected to a first round of RT-PCR using the HTBI primer set and the Qiagen OneStep RT-PCR kit. A second multiplex PCR round built the libraries, followed by size selection and purification. Paired-end sequencing of the libraries was performed with 100 bp reads on an Illumina HiSeq2000. As for the original processing: SOAPnuke was used to process the raw data, removing reads that contained adapters or uncalled bases, had a mean Phred below 15, or lacked an exact match to the constant primer or identifier. High-quality paired reads were merged using COPE v1.2.5, and each unique nucleotide sequence was defined as a clonotype. Clonotypes were aligned to IMGT TRBV, TRBD and TRBJ reference segments using MiTCR v1.1. The analysis was restricted to V-J combinations with a frequency above 0.0001, which together covered 99% to 99.2% of the repertoires. The TCS score was defined as the ratio of F50 (clonal expansion) to E x V (chaos), calculated using BLOSUM62-based TCRdist between CDR3 peptides within each V-J. Welch's t-statistics and random forest reduced 450 to 600 V-J features to roughly 13, which were used in a naive Bayes classifier (R e1071). Thyroid-blood repertoire similarity was quantified with the Morisita-Horn index. TCRdb redid the processing of the public reads, applying fastp at Q25 and MiXCR, and retained in-frame beta chains. Each record represents a unique CDR3 protein, reported with the most common genes and DNA among its rows. The V and J calls and clone size are TCRdb's, not the authors'. The sample table lists a few hundred thousand distinct CDR3 sequences, 46% of them with a count of one. The ten largest make up 44% of the sample.

This record belongs to a study of T cells in Graves' hyperthyroidism and ophthalmopathy (dated by TCRdb to between 2019 and 2020). At the level of the whole study: To identify TCR V-J signatures that set the groups apart, the researchers used a discovery cohort of about a hundred patients, made up of approximately 43 with Graves' ophthalmopathy and some 55 with stable Graves' hyperthyroidism. Prospective prediction of ophthalmopathy was tested in an independent validation cohort of fewer than 20 hyperthyroidism patients and 15 to 17 patients who later progressed to ophthalmopathy. TCR Vbeta CDR3 sequencing of 135 peripheral blood samples (approximately 44 ophthalmopathy, under 80 hyperthyroidism and some 17 progressor patients) is reported in the paper. Once sampling was done, hyperthyroidism patients were given methimazole at a starting dose of 30 mg daily, whereas ophthalmopathy patients were given high-dose intravenous methylprednisolone. Thyroid tissue and blood T-cell repertoires from six Graves' hyperthyroidism patients were also compared in the study. The approximately 98 discovery patients were randomly divided into training and test sets at a 7:3 ratio.

The study excluded patients with uncontrolled infections, other autoimmune diseases, pregnancy or lactation. Diagnoses relied on clinical symptoms, serum thyroxine and TRAb, thyroid ultrasound and orbital computed tomography. Total RNA was extracted using Trizol reagent, and RNA quality was assessed on an Agilent 2100 Bioanalyzer. Results the study describes overall, beyond this receptor: Blood samples also contained most of the expanded thyroid clonotypes (frequency above 0.001), which suggests that blood repertoires may reflect thyroid immune responses. Sample size was not statistically predetermined, and blinding of investigators to group allocation was not performed. A model built on a 13 V-J signature distinguished ophthalmopathy from stable hyperthyroidism, reaching around 87% sensitivity and about 81% specificity in cross-validation and 80%/75% in testing. In validation, progression to ophthalmopathy was predicted by the model with more than 65% sensitivity and under 85% specificity, a median of approximately 6.5 months before onset.

This TCR derives from an adult woman with Graves' disease, either hyperthyroidism or ophthalmopathy (not recorded which). The sequenced sample was peripheral blood or thyroid tissue (not recorded which).

CDR3 protein: CSVEDPGHSYEQYF. The DNA sequence follows: TGCAGCGTTGAAGATCCGGGACACTCCTACGAGCAGTACTTC. The sequence joins TRBV29-1 to TRBJ2-7; TRBD1 could be the D gene, as 6 bases match. The V and J ends are trimmed by 0 bases and 0 bases, leaving 9 bases between them. From cysteine to phenylalanine, the CDR3 is 14 amino acids long. Just CDR3 DNA is preserved here, 42 bases in frame from base 1. CDR1 is given as SQVTM and CDR2 as ANQGSEA, both from the germline V gene.